These 27 T cell receptor beta chains were sequenced from one sample in a study of T cell responses to AZD1222 COVID-19 vaccine. TCRdb's copy holds only in-frame clones and misses some; the assay was immunoSEQ multiplex PCR. The data show 140,000 to 150,000 clones, with around 89% seen just once and about 15% held by the top ten. The sample here was peripheral blood, taken on day 0 of AZD1222 vaccination. All receptors derive from an adult in good health.

V is TRBV25-1 and J is TRBJ1-6; no clear D. Trimming stripped 0 bases from V and 7 bases from J, with 10 bases between. The V gene's germline CDR1 is MGHDK and CDR2 SYGVNS. The length of the CDR3 is 15 residues. Written as DNA, the CDR3 is TGTGCCAGCAGTGAATATCGGTCGGGGAATTCACCCCTCCACTTT. Translation gives CASSEYRSGNSPLHF.

The chain uses TRBV28 and TRBJ1-2; TRBD1 aligns across 7 bases. CDR1 and CDR2 (germline): MDHEN, SYDVKM. The CDR3 runs to 16 residues. Germline trimming cut 3 bases from V and 4 bases from J; bases unmatched to any gene: 11. CDR3 DNA sequence: TGTGCCAGCAGTTTGGGTGTCGGGTCAGGGGGCTATGGCTACACCTTC. Translated: CASSLGVGSGGYGYTF.

V usage is TRBV5-5 and J usage is TRBJ2-5; D perhaps matches TRBD1 (5 bases). Looked up from germline, CDR1 is SGHKS and CDR2 is YYEKEE (reference sequence). The CDR3 consists of 14 residues. Trimming stripped 7 bases from V and 2 bases from J, with 15 bases between. CDR3 bases: TGTGCCAGCTCCAAAGGGGTCGGACAAGAGACCCAGTACTTC. Translation: CASSKGVGQETQYF.

The chain uses TRBV14 and TRBJ2-1; a weak D match, TRBD1 (5 bases). This CDR3 region has 12 residues. V was shortened by 5 bases and J by 4 bases, with 6 bases between the two germline ends. The V gene's germline CDR1 is SGHDN and CDR2 FVKESK. As DNA, the CDR3 is TGTGCCAGCAGCTACAGGTACAATGAGCAGTTCTTC. It encodes CASSYRYNEQFF.

This clone was counted a single time. This chain links TRBV11-2 with TRBJ1-2; 7 nucleotides match TRBD1. This CDR3 is built from 13 residues. V was pared by 5 bases and J by 2 bases, with 2 bases of the junction left unmatched. From germline, CDR1 is SGHAT and CDR2 FQNNGV. CDR3 protein: CASSPQGNYGYTF. The DNA for the CDR3 is TGTGCCAGCAGCCCACAGGGGAACTATGGCTACACCTTC. The variable domain in full, completed from reference TRBV11-2 and TRBJ1-2, reads EAGVAQSPRYKIIEKRQSVAFWCNPISGHATLYWYQQILGQGPKLLIQFQNNGVVDDSQLPKDRFSAERLKGVDSTLKIQPAKLEDSAVYLCASSPQGNYGYTFGSGTRLTVV.

This clone was recorded once. This chain connects TRBV27 to TRBJ1-4; 9 nucleotides line up with TRBD1. CDR1 is MNHEY, CDR2 SMNVEV, per germline (reference sequence). The V and J ends lost 3 bases and 8 bases, in that order; junction bases with no gene match: 7. This CDR3 is 15 amino acids long. The CDR3 loop reads CASSFGTGMGEKLFF. DNA for the CDR3: TGTGCCAGCAGTTTCGGGACAGGGATGGGAGAAAAACTGTTTTTT.

DNA for the CDR3: TGTGCCAGCTCACCAGTACCGGACTACTACGAGCAGTACTTC. This translates into CASSPVPDYYEQYF. The rearrangement links TRBV18 to TRBJ2-7; TRBD2 might be the D (6 bases). V shed 2 bases and J shed 3 bases, with 11 bases lying between them. The CDR3 is made up of 14 amino acids. Germline V gene sequence: CDR1 KGHSH, CDR2 LQKENI.

V gene TRBV7-6 combines with J gene TRBJ1-3; possible D gene TRBD1, 6 bases. The CDR3 covers 16 residues. The germline V gene has CDR1 SGHVS and CDR2 FNYEAQ. With 1 base removed from V and 1 base from J, the gap between germline ends came to 11 bases. The CDR3 DNA reads as TGTGCCAGCAGCTTAGGACAGGCCCTATCTGGAAACACCATATATTTT. It is translated as CASSLGQALSGNTIYF.

The rearrangement links TRBV7-2 to TRBJ2-5, with TRBD2 as a possible D gene (6 bases). V dropped 3 bases and J dropped 2 bases, with 7 bases sitting between them. CDR3 length: 13 residues. CDR1 is SGHTA and CDR2 is FQGNSA in the germline V gene. CDR3 sequence reads: CASSLDYQETQYF. The DNA for the CDR3 is TGTGCCAGCAGCTTGGACTATCAAGAGACCCAGTACTTC.

The chain links TRBV7-3 to TRBJ1-2, with a weak D call TRBD1 (6 bases). The CDR3 totals 13 residues. V was cut by 0 bases and J by 7 bases, with 9 bases left in between. Germline CDR1 reads SGHTA; CDR2 reads FQGTGA. The CDR3 coding sequence is TGTGCCAGCAGCTTAACGGGGGCAGGTGGCTACACCTTC. Translating gives CASSLTGAGGYTF.

The rearrangement joins TRBV3-1 (or the pseudogene TRBV3-2) to TRBJ1-1; D remains ambiguous. V lost 1 base and J 8 bases, leaving 17 bases between the germline ends. The CDR3 covers 15 residues. CDR1 and CDR2 from the germline V gene are LGHDT and YNNKEL (reference sequence). The CDR3 DNA is TGTGCCAGCAGCCAAGCAGGTATGGGGATTCGGGAAGCTTTCTTT. Amino acids: CASSQAGMGIREAFF.

This clone was seen once. The chain joins TRBV7-2 to TRBJ1-5; no clear D. The CDR3 sequence is 13 residues long. The germline V and J ends were trimmed by 1 base and 5 bases, with 6 bases remaining between them. Germline V gene data show CDR1 as SGHTA and CDR2 as FQGNSA. The CDR3 reads CASSLDSYQPQHF. The CDR3 DNA reads TGTGCCAGCAGCTTAGATTCCTATCAGCCCCAGCATTTT.

V usage is TRBV4-2 and J usage is TRBJ2-3; 7 bases align to TRBD2. The germline V gene encodes CDR1 LGHNA and CDR2 YNFKEQ. Unmatched junction bases numbered 4, after V lost 3 bases and J lost 4 bases. The CDR3 runs to 14 residues. The CDR3 reads CASSQGGEADTQYF. The CDR3 coding sequence is TGTGCCAGCAGCCAGGGGGGGGAGGCAGATACGCAGTATTTT.

This clone was found a few times. CDR3 loop: CASSRSRNTGELFF. CDR3 nucleotide sequence: TGTGCCAGCAGTCGCTCACGGAACACCGGGGAGCTGTTTTTT. The chain links TRBV6-2 or TRBV6-3 to TRBJ2-2; D gene uncertain. The CDR3 spans 14 residues. The V gene's germline CDR1 is MNHEY and CDR2 SVGEGT. The V end was cut by 5 bases, the J end by 1 base, with 8 bases between.

The chain uses TRBV5-1 and TRBJ1-1; D call uncertain. Trimming cost V 4 bases and J 3 bases, with 16 bases left between them. Germline CDR1 reads SGHRS; CDR2 reads YFSETQ. The CDR3 is 15 residues long. As DNA, the CDR3 is TGCGCCAGCAGCCAACCCGGGCCAGGCGACACTGAAGCTTTCTTT. As protein: CASSQPGPGDTEAFF.

The V call is TRBV7-3, the J call TRBJ1-5; D may be TRBD1 (6 bases). Trimming shortened V by 6 bases and J by 4 bases, and 10 bases separated the two germline ends. The CDR3 covers 13 residues. Germline V CDR1 and CDR2: SGHTA, FQGTGA. This chain's CDR3 is CASSMDRNQPQHF. CDR3 sequence (DNA): TGTGCCAGCAGTATGGACAGAAATCAGCCCCAGCATTTT.

The chain is built from TRBV28 and TRBJ1-5; TRBD1 aligns across 7 bases. The V gene's germline CDR1 is MDHEN and CDR2 SYDVKM. The CDR3 is made up of 15 amino acids. V trimming: 6 bases; J trimming: 2 bases; junction bases outside the gene matches: 7. Here the CDR3 DNA reads TGTGCCAGCAGACCCAGGGGGGAAGGCAATCAGCCCCAGCATTTT. It encodes CASRPRGEGNQPQHF.

The rearrangement uses TRBV30 and TRBJ1-5; D ambiguous. Trimming took off 0 bases at V and 4 bases at J, with 7 bases between the two ends. In germline, CDR1 is GTSNPN, CDR2 SVGIG (reference sequence). The CDR3 loop spans 13 amino acids. The CDR3 region is CAWSVVGNQPQHF. The CDR3 DNA follows: TGTGCCTGGAGTGTAGTCGGAAATCAGCCCCAGCATTTT.

The rearrangement uses TRBV6-2 or TRBV6-3 and TRBJ1-1, with D possibly matching TRBD1 (5 bases). Germline assignment: CDR1 MNHEY and CDR2 SVGEGT. Trimming removed 4 bases at V and 0 bases at J, with 9 bases between. The CDR3 consists of 14 residues. This CDR3 reads CASSLGVMNTEAFF. In DNA, the CDR3 is TGTGCCAGCAGTTTGGGGGTTATGAACACTGAAGCTTTCTTT.

The V gene is TRBV5-1, the J gene TRBJ2-2; D is uncertain. The V gene's germline CDR1 is SGHRS and CDR2 YFSETQ. Trimming took off 0 bases at V and 8 bases at J, with 14 bases between the two ends. CDR3 length equals 15 residues. The CDR3: CASSLAAYRAGELFF. Here the CDR3 DNA reads TGCGCCAGCAGCTTGGCGGCCTACAGAGCAGGGGAGCTGTTTTTT. The full variable domain, its missing parts supplied by reference TRBV5-1 and TRBJ2-2, is KAGVTQTPRYLIKTRGQQVTLSCSPISGHRSVSWYQQTPGQGLQFLFEYFSETQRNKGNFPGRFSGRQFSNSRSEMNVSTLELGDSALYLCASSLAAYRAGELFFGEGSRLTVL.

This clone was observed a few times. This chain links TRBV7-2 with TRBJ1-5; no reliable D call. Trimming removed 5 bases at V and 0 bases at J, with 8 bases between. CDR1 is SGHTA and CDR2 is FQGNSA in the germline V gene. The CDR3 runs 14 residues. CDR3 residues: CASSPMNSNQPQHF. The CDR3 region has the DNA TGTGCCAGCAGCCCCATGAATAGCAATCAGCCCCAGCATTTT.

This clone came up a few times. This sequence joins TRBV5-1 and TRBJ2-3; D not resolved. V was shortened by 0 bases and J by 3 bases, with 5 bases between the two germline ends. The CDR3 spans 13 residues. The germline CDR1 and CDR2 sequences are SGHRS and YFSETQ. CDR3: CASSLAETDTQYF. The CDR3 DNA follows: TGCGCCAGCAGCTTGGCGGAGACAGATACGCAGTATTTT.

This clone was recorded only once. This chain links TRBV6-5 with TRBJ2-7; D assignment may be TRBD1 or TRBD2 (6 bases each). Trimming cost V 11 bases and J 3 bases, with 17 bases left between them. Germline V gene data show CDR1 as MNHEY and CDR2 as SVGAGI. The CDR3 spans 13 residues. CDR3 protein: CAGKGGQSYEQYF. The CDR3 DNA is TGTGCCGGTAAGGGGGGCCAGAGCTACGAGCAGTACTTC.

This clone was seen only a few times. The V and J genes are TRBV2 and TRBJ1-4; unclear D gene. The CDR3 covers 15 residues. The V end lost 6 bases, the J end lost 7 bases, and 18 bases lay between the germline ends. The germline gives CDR1 SNHLY, CDR2 FYNNEI. The CDR3, as DNA: TGTGCCAGCAGGAAGGCAGACGGGTTTGGTGAAAAACTGTTTTTT. This codes for CASRKADGFGEKLFF.

The chain uses TRBV5-8 and TRBJ1-1; tentatively, D is TRBD1 (5 bases). CDR1 is SGHTS and CDR2 is YDEGEE in the germline V gene. This CDR3 has 12 amino acids. With 1 base removed from V and 8 bases from J, the gap between germline ends came to 9 bases. The CDR3 DNA sequence: TGTGCCAGCAGCTTGCAGGGCCTAGAAGCTTTCTTT. Its translation is CASSLQGLEAFF. Full variable domain (remainder filled in from reference TRBV5-8 and TRBJ1-1): EAGVTQSPTHLIKTRGQQATLRCSPISGHTSVYWYQQALGLGLQFLLWYDEGEERNRGNFPPRFSGRQFPNYSSELNVNALELEDSALYLCASSLQGLEAFFGQGTRLTVV.

CDR3 DNA sequence: TGTGCCAACTACGCGGGGGGCGAGAATTCACCCCTCCACTTT. Amino acids: CANYAGGENSPLHF. J is TRBJ1-6 and V is TRBV6-4, with a possible D match to TRBD1 (6 bases). The CDR3 is 14 residues long. Trimming cost V 10 bases and J 7 bases, with 17 bases left between them. Per the germline V gene, CDR1 is MRHNA and CDR2 is SNTAGT.

The rearrangement links TRBV5-1 to TRBJ2-7; tentative D call: TRBD2 (5 bases). Looked up from germline, CDR1 is SGHRS and CDR2 is YFSETQ. The CDR3 extends over 13 amino acids. Trimming removed 0 bases from V and 2 bases from J, with 6 bases in between. The DNA for the CDR3 is TGCGCCAGCAGCTTGGCGGGGACCTACGAGCAGTACTTC. It specifies CASSLAGTYEQYF.